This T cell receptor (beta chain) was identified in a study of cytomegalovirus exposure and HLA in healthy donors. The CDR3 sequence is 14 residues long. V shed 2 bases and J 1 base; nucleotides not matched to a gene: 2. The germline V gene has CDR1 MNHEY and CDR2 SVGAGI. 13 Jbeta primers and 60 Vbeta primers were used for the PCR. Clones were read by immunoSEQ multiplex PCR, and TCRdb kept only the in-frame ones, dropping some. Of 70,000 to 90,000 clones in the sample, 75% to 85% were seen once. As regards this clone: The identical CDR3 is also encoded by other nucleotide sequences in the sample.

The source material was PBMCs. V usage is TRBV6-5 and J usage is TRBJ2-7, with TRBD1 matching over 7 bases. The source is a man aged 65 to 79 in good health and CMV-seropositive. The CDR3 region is CASSYRDSSYEQYF. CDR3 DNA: TGTGCCAGCAGTTACCGGGACAGTTCCTACGAGCAGTACTTC.